This paragraph reports one T cell receptor (beta chain). This clonotype was seen at least ten times. Its antigen target is currently unknown. No much larger clone exists at a distance of one base, and base qualities are not known. Clipping removes 4 bases from V and 5 bases from J, with 8 as the unmatched junction base count. Inclusive of the bounding cysteine and phenylalanine, the CDR3 is 14 residues long. Left in the record is the CDR3 DNA by itself, 42 bases read in frame from the first base. As encoded in the germline V gene, CDR1 is SQVTM while CDR2 is ANQGSEA. This sample is part of a study of Graves' ophthalmopathy and Graves' hyperthyroidism (dated by TCRdb to 2017 to 2018). Looking at the study overall: Peripheral blood was collected before any treatment was given, at the time of initial diagnosis. In several hyperthyroidism patients, the T-cell repertoire of thyroid tissue was compared with the T-cell repertoire of blood. To tell Graves' ophthalmopathy apart from Graves' hyperthyroidism, and to predict which patients would progress to ophthalmopathy, the study relied on TCR beta repertoire signatures. A discovery set of 95 to 100 patients (roughly 41 ophthalmopathy, 55 to 65 stable hyperthyroidism) was enrolled to explore V-J signatures distinguishing ophthalmopathy from hyperthyroidism. The independent validation cohort included roughly 19 hyperthyroidism patients plus 17 patients who later progressed from hyperthyroidism to ophthalmopathy. In total, around 130 blood samples were TCR-sequenced: roughly 45 ophthalmopathy, 75 hyperthyroidism and some 17 hyperthyroidism-to-ophthalmopathy patients. Following sample collection, hyperthyroidism patients were given methimazole at a starting dose of 30 mg daily, and ophthalmopathy patients were given high-dose intravenous methylprednisolone.

For repertoire sequencing, the TCR beta CDR3 regions were amplified from RNA transcripts. The first round of RT-PCR was done with HTBI primers and the Qiagen OneStep RT-PCR kit, and was followed by a second round of multiplex PCR, then size selection and purification. The libraries underwent paired-end sequencing with 100 bp reads on an Illumina HiSeq2000. As for the original processing: SOAPnuke was used to process the reads, removing any read that contained adapters or uncalled bases, had a mean Phred below 15, or lacked an exact match to the constant primer or identifier. High-quality paired reads were merged with COPE v1.2.5. Clonotypes were defined as unique nucleotide sequences and were aligned to IMGT TRB V, D and J references using MiTCR v1.1. Analysis was restricted to V-J combinations with a frequency above 0.0001, which covered 99% to 99.2% of repertoires. For each V-J combination, a TCR clonal expansion and chaos score was defined as the ratio of F50 clonal expansion to chaos observed in the TCRdist matrix. Welch's t-statistics and random forest were used to narrow the features down to roughly twelve V-J combinations, which were then fed into a naive Bayes classifier. The Morisita-Horn index was used to measure how similar the thyroid and blood repertoires were. TCRdb trimmed public reads at Q25 via fastp, called clones via MiXCR and kept in-frame beta chains. CDR3 protein sequences are deduplicated, and each keeps its most common genes and DNA. TCRdb assigned the V and J calls; the authors' analysis was not used. This sample gives around 660,000 distinct CDR3 sequences in total; more than 40% of them show up just once. 3.3% of the sample is held by the ten biggest clonotypes.

The ophthalmopathy patients had moderately to severely active disease, with a Clinical Activity Score of 3 or higher, a NOSPECS grade of 4 or higher, and a disease duration of less than 3 months. Patients were excluded if they had other autoimmune diseases, uncontrolled infections, pregnancy or lactation. Diagnosis was based on clinical symptoms, serum thyroxine, TRAb, thyroid ultrasound and orbital computed tomography. PBMCs were isolated from about 9.2 ml of fresh peripheral blood by Ficoll-Paque density gradient centrifugation. Total RNA was extracted with Trizol reagent and quality-checked on an Agilent 2100 Bioanalyzer. Paper-wide results and their limitations: Among expanded thyroid clonotypes with frequency above 0.001, most also showed up in blood, which suggests that blood repertoires may reflect the thyroid immune response. In validation, the model predicted ophthalmopathy progression with about 64% sensitivity and about 73% specificity; some twelve predicted patients were CT-confirmed with GO in a median of about 6.2 months. Sample size was not predetermined statistically, and investigators were not blinded to group allocation. In cross-validation, the 13-signature model distinguished ophthalmopathy from stable hyperthyroidism with just over 85% sensitivity and 81.08% specificity, while in the test set the corresponding values were 80% and 75%.

This TCR was sampled from an adult man with Graves' ophthalmopathy. The sequence joins TRBV29-1 to TRBJ1-2, with 9 bases matching TRBD1. The sample consisted of peripheral blood. For the CDR3, the sequence is CSVALSGTGYGYTF. The DNA sequence is TGCAGCGTTGCCCTGTCCGGGACAGGGTATGGCTACACCTTC.